The rows below give T cell receptor beta chains drawn from one sample of a study of T cell changes during pregnancy in multiple sclerosis. Repertoires were generated with immunoSEQ multiplex PCR, while TCRdb's copy carries only in-frame clones and drops some. Altogether around 36,000 clones are present, 90% being singletons, with the ten largest covering less than 0.45%. Specimen: CD4+ T cells from peripheral blood mononuclear cells, collected in the third trimester of pregnancy. Source of these receptors: a female donor with multiple sclerosis, enrolled in a pregnancy study. The CDR3 runs from the conserved cysteine through the conserved F or W. The D gene is left open where the match is weak.

CASSPLKGVAGNTIYF	TGTGCCAGCAGCCCCCTGAAGGGGGTAGCGGGAAACACCATATATTTT	TRBJ1-3	NA	TRBV4-2
CASRSPGQGNVGQYF	TGTGCCAGCAGATCCCCGGGACAGGGAAACGTCGGGCAGTACTTC	TRBJ2-7	TRBD1	TRBV6-6
CASSDAGVANEQFF	TGTGCCAGCAGTGACGCAGGGGTGGCGAATGAGCAGTTCTTC	TRBJ2-1	NA	TRBV25-1
CASSLSPSGSYNEQFF	TGCGCCAGCAGCTTGTCTCCTAGCGGGAGCTACAATGAGCAGTTCTTC	TRBJ2-1	TRBD2	TRBV5-1
CASSFTGVETQYF	TGTGCCAGCAGCTTCACAGGCGTAGAGACCCAGTACTTC	TRBJ2-5	NA	TRBV7-9
CASSQGGGWGDTQYF	TGTGCCAGCAGCCAAGGTGGCGGGTGGGGAGATACGCAGTATTTT	TRBJ2-3	NA	TRBV7-2
CASSQDLASPQHF	TGTGCCAGCAGCCAAGATCTGGCTTCGCCCCAGCATTTT	TRBJ1-5	NA	TRBV4-2
CASSLQTVINTEAFF	TGTGCCAGCAGTCTACAGACAGTCATAAACACTGAAGCTTTCTTT	TRBJ1-1	NA	TRBV28
CASSRGVYEQYF	TGTGCCAGCTCCCGGGGGGTCTACGAGCAGTACTTC	TRBJ2-7	TRBD2	TRBV2
CASRDRASGNTIYF	TGTGCCAGCCGGGACAGGGCCAGTGGAAACACCATATATTTT	TRBJ1-3	TRBD1	TRBV19
CASSRQGAQETQYF	TGTGCCAGCTCACGACAGGGGGCCCAAGAGACCCAGTACTTC	TRBJ2-5	TRBD1	TRBV18
CASSPQGDTEAFF	TGCGCCAGCAGCCCCCAGGGGGACACTGAAGCTTTCTTT	TRBJ1-1	TRBD1	TRBV5-1
CASSQTSGLPYEQYF	TGTGCCAGCAGTCAGACTAGCGGCCTCCCCTACGAGCAGTACTTC	TRBJ2-7	TRBD2	TRBV6-6